This is a list of T cell receptor beta chains from one sample in a study of identical twins. TCRdb recomputed calls from the 5' RACE reads with MiXCR, one row per CDR3 protein. The sample holds some 1,700,000 distinct CDR3 sequences, around 33% seen once. The material sequenced was cord blood. These receptors all stem from a newborn girl in good health. The CDR3 runs from the conserved cysteine through the conserved F or W. Each record gives: V gene, clone size, J gene, D gene, CDR3 DNA, CDR3 protein. The D gene is left open where the match is weak. The size entry is marked missing in some rows and otherwise reads once, few, many or a size class.

>TRBV3-1|-|TRBJ2-5|-
TGTGCCAGCAGCCAAGTCCCACAGAGCCAAGAGACCCAGTACTTC
CASSQVPQSQETQYF
>TRBV10-2|few|TRBJ1-1|TRBD1
TGCGCCAGCAGTGAGGGGGACAGGGGGAGTAGGAACACTGAAGCTTTCTTT
CASSEGDRGSRNTEAFF
>TRBV2|few|TRBJ1-5|-
TGTGCCAGCAGTCCCCGGACAGTCCTCTCAATCCTTAAAGAGCCCCAGCATTTT
CASSPRTVLSILKEPQHF
>TRBV11-2|many|TRBJ2-7|-
TGTGCCAGCAGCGATCAGAGGCAAGGGTACGAGCAGTACTTC
CASSDQRQGYEQYF
>TRBV24-1|once|TRBJ2-5|TRBD1
TGTGCCCCTCAAAAACAGGGGCAGGTGTACAATGAGCAGTACTTC
CAPQKQGQVYNEQYF
>TRBV12-3/TRBV12-4|-|TRBJ1-1|-
TGTGCCAGCAGTTTAATCGGGGGCCAGAACACTGAAGCTTTCTTT
CASSLIGGQNTEAFF
>TRBV28|-|TRBJ2-1|TRBD2
TGTGCCAGCAGTTCCCTCTCGCTAGCGGGAGCCTACAATGAGCAGTTCTTC
CASSSLSLAGAYNEQFF
>TRBV24-1|-|TRBJ2-3|-
TGTGCCACCGCCCCCGACAGGAGCACAGATACGCAGTATTTT
CATAPDRSTDTQYF
>TRBV29-1|many|TRBJ2-4|-
TGCAGCGTGCAGGCGGGTCTTGGAAACATTCAGTACTTC
CSVQAGLGNIQYF
>TRBV7-9|few|TRBJ1-1|-
TGTGCCAGCAGGGTCAGCATGAACACTGAAGCTTTCTTT
CASRVSMNTEAFF
>TRBV20-1|-|TRBJ2-3|-
TGCAGTGCCCCGGGAGCGAGCACAGATACGCAGTATTTT
CSAPGASTDTQYF
>TRBV10-3|few|TRBJ2-7|-
TGTGCCATCAGCCTCGGGTCTTCCTCCTACGAGCAGTACTTC
CAISLGSSSYEQYF
>TRBV10-3|-|TRBJ1-2|-
TGTGCCATCAGTCCCCGAACATTTAACTATGGCTACACCTTC
CAISPRTFNYGYTF
>TRBV20-1|few|TRBJ1-2|TRBD1
TGCAGTGCTGGAGGGGGACAGGGGAACTATGGCTACACCTTC
CSAGGGQGNYGYTF
>TRBV5-1|-|TRBJ2-3|-
TGCGCCAGCAGAGTTTTAGTGGGGGGGGCTACAGATACGCAGTATTTT
CASRVLVGGATDTQYF
>TRBV6-1|-|TRBJ2-7|TRBD1
TGTGCCAGCAGTTCCCGTACGCCGACAGGGACCTACGAGCAGTACTTC
CASSSRTPTGTYEQYF
>TRBV2|-|TRBJ2-1|-
TGTGCCAGCAGCTCCGAGCAGTTCTTC
CASSSEQFF
>TRBV20-1|-|TRBJ1-2|-
TGCAGTGCTAGGGACAGAGTAGGATCCGGCTACACCTTC
CSARDRVGSGYTF
>TRBV20-1|-|TRBJ2-3|-
TGCAGTGCTAGAGATGCGACAGCCACAGATACGCAGTATTTT
CSARDATATDTQYF
>TRBV10-3|-|TRBJ2-7|-
TGTGCCATCAGGGACAATGGCTCCTACGAGCAGTACTTC
CAIRDNGSYEQYF
>TRBV12-3/TRBV12-4|many|TRBJ1-1|-
TGTGCCAGCACGTCGGGAATCGGGGCTTTCTTT
CASTSGIGAFF
>TRBV28|-|TRBJ1-5|-
TGTGCCAGCAGTTTGCTGCAGGGGCTGGATCAGCCCCAGCATTTT
CASSLLQGLDQPQHF